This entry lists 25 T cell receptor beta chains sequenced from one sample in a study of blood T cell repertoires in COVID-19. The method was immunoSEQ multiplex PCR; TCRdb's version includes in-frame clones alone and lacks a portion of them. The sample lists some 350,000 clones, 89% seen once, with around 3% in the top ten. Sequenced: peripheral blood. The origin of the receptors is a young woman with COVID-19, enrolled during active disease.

CDR3 residues: CASSNSGHFVPGELFF. CDR3 in DNA: TGTGCCAGCAGCAATTCGGGACATTTCGTCCCCGGGGAGCTGTTTTTT. The chain combines TRBV7-2 with TRBJ2-2; TRBD1 might be the D (6 bases). The V gene lost 5 bases and the J gene lost 6 bases, with 19 bases spanning the gap. This CDR3 has 16 amino acids. Looked up from germline, CDR1 is SGHTA and CDR2 is FQGNSA.

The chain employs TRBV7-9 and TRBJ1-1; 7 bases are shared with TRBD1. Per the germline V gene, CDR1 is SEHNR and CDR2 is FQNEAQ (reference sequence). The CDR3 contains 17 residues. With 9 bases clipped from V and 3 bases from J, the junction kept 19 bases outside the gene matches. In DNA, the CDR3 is TGTGCCAGACCCCTGACAGGGCGTGTTAAGGGCCACACTGAAGCTTTCTTT. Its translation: CARPLTGRVKGHTEAFF.

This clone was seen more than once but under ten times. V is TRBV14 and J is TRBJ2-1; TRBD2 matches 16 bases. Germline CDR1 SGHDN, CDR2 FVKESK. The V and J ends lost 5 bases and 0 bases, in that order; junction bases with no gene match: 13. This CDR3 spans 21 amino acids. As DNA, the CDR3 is TGTGCCAGCAGCAAAACCGCCGGGACTAGCGGGGGGGCCAGCTCCTACAATGAGCAGTTCTTC. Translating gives CASSKTAGTSGGASSYNEQFF.

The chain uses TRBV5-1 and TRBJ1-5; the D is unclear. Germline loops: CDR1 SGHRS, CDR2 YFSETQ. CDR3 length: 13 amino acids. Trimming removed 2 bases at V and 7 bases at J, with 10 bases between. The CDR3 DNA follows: TGCGCCAGCAGCTTCGGGGAGGAACAGCCCCAGCATTTT. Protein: CASSFGEEQPQHF.

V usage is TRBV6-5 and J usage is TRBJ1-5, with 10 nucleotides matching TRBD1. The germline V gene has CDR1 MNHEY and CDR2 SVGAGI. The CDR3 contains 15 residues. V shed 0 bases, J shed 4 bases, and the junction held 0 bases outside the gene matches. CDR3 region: CASSYSGQGNQPQHF. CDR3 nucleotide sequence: TGTGCCAGCAGTTACTCGGGACAGGGGAATCAGCCCCAGCATTTT.

CDR3 coding DNA: TGTGCCAGCAGCTTGCGCGACAGATACAATGAGCAGTTCTTC. Its translation: CASSLRDRYNEQFF. This chain uses TRBV7-9 with TRBJ2-1, with D perhaps TRBD1 (5 bases). CDR1 and CDR2 (germline): SEHNR, FQNEAQ (reference sequence). The CDR3 is 14 amino acids. The V end lost 3 bases, the J end lost 4 bases, and 10 bases lay between the germline ends.

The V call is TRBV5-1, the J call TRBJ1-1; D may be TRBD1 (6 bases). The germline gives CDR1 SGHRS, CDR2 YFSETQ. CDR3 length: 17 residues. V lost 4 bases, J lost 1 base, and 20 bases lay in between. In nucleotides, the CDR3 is TGCGCCAGCAGCCTAAACTACCCCGCGGGGGCGAACACTGAAGCTTTCTTT. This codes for CASSLNYPAGANTEAFF.

The CDR3 DNA sequence: TGTGCCAGCAGCCCCCACGCGGCAGCGGTATCTGCTGAAGCTTTCTTT. This codes for CASSPHAAAVSAEAFF. This rearrangement joins TRBV5-5 to TRBJ1-1; D not certain. The CDR3 is 16 residues long. The germline V gene encodes CDR1 SGHKS and CDR2 YYEKEE (reference sequence). The ends were cut back, 4 bases at V and 6 bases at J, with 22 bases in the middle.

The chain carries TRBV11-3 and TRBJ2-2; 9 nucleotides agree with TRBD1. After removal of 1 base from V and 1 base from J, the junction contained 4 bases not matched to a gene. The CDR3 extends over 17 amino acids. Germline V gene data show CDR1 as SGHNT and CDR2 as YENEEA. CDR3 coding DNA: TGTGCCAGCAGCTTAGGGGACAGGGAGGGGAACACCGGGGAGCTGTTTTTT. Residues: CASSLGDREGNTGELFF.

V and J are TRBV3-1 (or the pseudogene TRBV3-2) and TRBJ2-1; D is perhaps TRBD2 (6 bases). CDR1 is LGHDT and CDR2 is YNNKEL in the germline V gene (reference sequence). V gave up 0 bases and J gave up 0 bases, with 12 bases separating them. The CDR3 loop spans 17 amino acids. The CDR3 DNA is TGTGCCAGCAGCCAAGAGGGCGGGATAACCTCCTACAATGAGCAGTTCTTC. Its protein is CASSQEGGITSYNEQFF.

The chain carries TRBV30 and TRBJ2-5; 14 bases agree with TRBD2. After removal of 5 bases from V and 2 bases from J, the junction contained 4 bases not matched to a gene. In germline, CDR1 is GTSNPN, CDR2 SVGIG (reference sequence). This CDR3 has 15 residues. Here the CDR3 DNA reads TGTGCCTGGGTCCGACTAGCGGGAGGGCAAGAGACCCAGTACTTC. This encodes CAWVRLAGGQETQYF.

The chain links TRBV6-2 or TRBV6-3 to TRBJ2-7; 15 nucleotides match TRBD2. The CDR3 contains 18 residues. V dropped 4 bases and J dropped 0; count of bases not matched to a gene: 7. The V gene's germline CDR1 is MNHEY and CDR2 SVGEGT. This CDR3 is CASSFVPGLAGGSYEQYF. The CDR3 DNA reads TGTGCCAGCAGTTTCGTCCCGGGACTAGCGGGGGGCTCCTACGAGCAGTACTTC.

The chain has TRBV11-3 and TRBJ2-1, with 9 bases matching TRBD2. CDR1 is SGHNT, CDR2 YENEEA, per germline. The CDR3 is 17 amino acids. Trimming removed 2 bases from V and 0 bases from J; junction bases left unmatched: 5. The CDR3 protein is CASSLRAGGSSYNEQFF. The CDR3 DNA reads TGTGCCAGCAGCTTAAGGGCGGGGGGGAGCTCCTACAATGAGCAGTTCTTC.

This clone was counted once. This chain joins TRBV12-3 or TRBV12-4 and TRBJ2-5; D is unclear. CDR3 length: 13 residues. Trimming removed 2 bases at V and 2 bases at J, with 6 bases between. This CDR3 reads CASSLSSQETQYF. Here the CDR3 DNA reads TGTGCCAGCAGTTTATCGTCGCAAGAGACCCAGTACTTC.

This CDR3 reads CASSWRRGPGANVLTF. The DNA for the CDR3 is TGCGCCAGCAGTTGGCGGCGGGGGCCCGGGGCCAACGTCCTGACTTTC. The genes are TRBV5-1 and TRBJ2-6; D is perhaps TRBD2 (7 bases). V was trimmed by 5 bases and J by 4 bases, leaving 16 bases between them. There are 16 residues in the CDR3. Germline CDR1 and CDR2: SGHRS and YFSETQ.

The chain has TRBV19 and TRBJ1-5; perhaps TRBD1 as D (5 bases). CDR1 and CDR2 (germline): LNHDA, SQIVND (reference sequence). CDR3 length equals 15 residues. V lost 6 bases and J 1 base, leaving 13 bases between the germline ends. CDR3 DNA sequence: TGTGCCAGTAGCCACCCGCGGGGGAGCAATCAGCCCCAGCATTTT. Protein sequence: CASSHPRGSNQPQHF.

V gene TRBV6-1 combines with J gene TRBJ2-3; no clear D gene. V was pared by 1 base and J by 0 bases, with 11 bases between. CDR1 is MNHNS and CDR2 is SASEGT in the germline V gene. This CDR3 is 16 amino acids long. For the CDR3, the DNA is TGTGCCAGCAGTGAAGACCTGCCGACTAGCACAGATACGCAGTATTTT. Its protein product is CASSEDLPTSTDTQYF.

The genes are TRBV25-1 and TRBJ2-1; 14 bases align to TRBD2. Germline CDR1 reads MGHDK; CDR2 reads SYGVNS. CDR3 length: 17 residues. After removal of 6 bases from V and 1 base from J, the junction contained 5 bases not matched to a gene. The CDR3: CASRGLAGGHSYNEQFF. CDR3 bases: TGTGCCAGCAGAGGACTAGCGGGGGGCCATTCCTACAATGAGCAGTTCTTC.

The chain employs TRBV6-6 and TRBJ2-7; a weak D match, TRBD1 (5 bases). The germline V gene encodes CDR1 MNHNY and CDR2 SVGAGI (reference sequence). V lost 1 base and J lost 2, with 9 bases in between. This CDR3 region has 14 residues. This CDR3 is CASSYLQGTYEQYF. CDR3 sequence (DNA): TGTGCCAGCAGTTACTTGCAGGGCACCTACGAGCAGTACTTC.

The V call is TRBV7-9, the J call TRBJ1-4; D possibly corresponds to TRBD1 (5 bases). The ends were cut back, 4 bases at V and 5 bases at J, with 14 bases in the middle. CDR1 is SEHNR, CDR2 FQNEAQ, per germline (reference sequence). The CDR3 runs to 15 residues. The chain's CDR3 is CASSSRLGGNEKLFF. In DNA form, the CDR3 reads TGTGCCAGCAGCTCAAGACTGGGGGGAAATGAAAAACTGTTTTTT.

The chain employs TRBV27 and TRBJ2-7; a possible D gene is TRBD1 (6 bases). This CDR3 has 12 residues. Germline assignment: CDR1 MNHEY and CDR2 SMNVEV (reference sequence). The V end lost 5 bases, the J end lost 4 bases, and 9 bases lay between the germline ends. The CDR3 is CASSTTGYEQYF. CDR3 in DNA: TGTGCCAGCAGTACAACAGGGTACGAGCAGTACTTC.

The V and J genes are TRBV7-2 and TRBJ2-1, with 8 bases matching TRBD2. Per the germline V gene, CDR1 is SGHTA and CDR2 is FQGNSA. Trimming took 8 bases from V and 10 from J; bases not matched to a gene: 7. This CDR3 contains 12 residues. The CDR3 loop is CASASQRGEQFF. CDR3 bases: TGTGCCAGCGCCTCCCAGCGGGGGGAGCAGTTCTTC.

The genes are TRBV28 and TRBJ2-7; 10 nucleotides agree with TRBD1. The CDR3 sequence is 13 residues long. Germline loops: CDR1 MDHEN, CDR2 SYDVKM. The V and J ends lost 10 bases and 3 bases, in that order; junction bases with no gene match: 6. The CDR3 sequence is CATGGTGDYEQYF. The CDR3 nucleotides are TGTGCCACCGGAGGGACAGGGGACTACGAGCAGTACTTC.

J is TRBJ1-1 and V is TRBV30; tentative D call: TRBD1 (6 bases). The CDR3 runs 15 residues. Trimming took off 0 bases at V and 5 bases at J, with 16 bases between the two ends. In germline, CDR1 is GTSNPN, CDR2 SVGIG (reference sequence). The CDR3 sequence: CAWSVLYQGKTEAFF. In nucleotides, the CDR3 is TGTGCCTGGAGTGTACTTTATCAGGGGAAAACTGAAGCTTTCTTT.

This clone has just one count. The CDR3, as DNA: TGTGCCAGTAGTAAAACAGGGGGCGTTACGGAGACCCAGTACTTC. Encoded protein: CASSKTGGVTETQYF. The rearrangement links TRBV19 to TRBJ2-5; 9 bases line up with TRBD1. The germline gives CDR1 LNHDA, CDR2 SQIVND (reference sequence). With V trimmed by 4 bases and J by 5 bases, 8 bases remained unmatched. The CDR3 spans 15 residues. Filled out from reference TRBV19 and TRBJ2-5, the complete variable domain reads DGGITQSPKYLFRKEGQNVTLSCEQNLNHDAMYWYRQDPGQGLRLIYYSQIVNDFQKGDIAEGYSVSREKKESFPLTVTSAQKNPTAFYLCASSKTGGVTETQYFGPGTRLLVL.